This TCR beta chain was sequenced during a study of shared clonotypes between healthy human individuals (TCRdb year 2020). Concerning the study at large: The cohort included a few men and a couple of women between 18 and 49 years of age. Libraries were prepared and TCR repertoires were sequenced by different laboratories using diverse techniques, in order to increase sequencing depth and limit assay-specific biases. For each donor, CD4 naive and CD4 memory were each run on three plates, CD8 naive on two plates, and CD8 memory on one plate. Each donor's leukapheresis produced roughly between roughly 0.85 and 10 billion PBMCs. The study deeply sequenced blood TCR repertoires of 5 or 6 healthy adults to estimate repertoire size and the extent of clonotype sharing between individuals. Summary of the overall study and its limitations: Across a handful of donors, 5% to 6% of naive CD4, roughly 3.4% of naive CD8, around 2.1% of memory CD4, and under 0.45% of memory CD8 clonotypes were shared. Rarefaction of sorted-subset datasets indicated incomplete sequencing despite the large sequencing depth. Larger estimated clonotype richness was generally found for naive subsets than for memory subsets. Pairwise subsampling indicated that sequencing depth was expected to affect the degree of clonotype sharing among donors. Because the study included only a small number of donors, the genetic and exposure-history diversity represented was limited. Sampling was limited to blood, and TCR repertoires in tissue likely differ from TCR repertoires in blood. Higher generation probabilities were observed for clonotypes shared by all four sorted-subset donors than for non-shared clonotypes.

The germline V end is reduced by 6 bases and the J end by 6 bases; junction bases left unmatched: 10. The germline V gene encodes CDR1 SNHLY and CDR2 FYNNEI. The CDR3 starts with the cysteine, ends with the phenylalanine, and has 15 residues. Only the CDR3 part of the read is kept: 45 bases, read in frame from the first base. In its sample, this clone was seen a few times. Its antigen is still unknown. The record has no base qualities; no much larger clone is one base away. Donors were healthy HIV-negative adults with no recently reported acute infections or vaccinations. Every donor was a Caucasian adult living in Nashville, Tennessee, USA. CD4+ T cells were enriched through magnetic negative selection, after which naive cells were positively selected on CD45RA and the remaining negative fraction served as the memory subset. After blood collection by leukapheresis, PBMCs were isolated using Ficoll-Histopaque density gradient centrifugation and then cryopreserved in the vapor phase of liquid nitrogen. Purity and quantity of every magnetically sorted T cell population were checked by analytical flow cytometry. Each sorted fraction had its genomic DNA isolated and then quantified by UV absorbance on a Nanodrop 2000c.

Using the deep immunoSEQ assay, multiplex PCR amplified TCR CDR3 regions from genomic DNA. Extracted genomic DNA from each cell subset was distributed evenly across all wells of several immunoSEQ 96-well plates, and each plate was treated as a replicate. For sorted subsets, each replicate PCR was loaded with 200 ng genomic DNA, equivalent to 30,000 to 35,000 T cell genomes. The purified libraries were quantified using a Qubit 3.0 fluorometer, sized with a Bioanalyzer 2100, and then quantified again using the KAPA Library Quantification kit. Each immunoSEQ 96-well plate was sequenced on its own single-read 150-cycle Illumina NextSeq 550 flow cell. In the paper's pipeline: Because the immunoSEQ output included only junctional sequences and no quality scores, the filtering could not be the same as the filtering used for full-length reads. To assign V/J genes and CDR3, sequences were annotated using PyIR, a Python wrapper for IgBLAST v1.9, with IMGT germline references. Any read was removed if the V/J assignment was weak (E-value above 1e-6), the CDR3 was missing, or the read contained stop codons, out-of-frame junctions, or ambiguous translated residues. V3J clonotypes were defined by identical inferred V gene, J gene, and CDR3 amino acid sequence. To compute the percentage overlap between repertoires, the number of shared unique clonotypes was divided by the size of the smaller repertoire. RTK rarefaction, the Chao1 estimator, and Recon v2.1 estimates of unobserved clonotypes were used to assess repertoire richness. Generation probabilities were computed with OLGA for all TCRbeta clonotypes obtained by the gDNA method from a handful of donors. Not all clones reach the TCRdb copy of this immuneACCESS table, which keeps in-frame sequences only. Checked studies attribute under half of the gap to unresolved V genes and leave the rest unexplained. V, J and clone size are taken as reported in that table, and D and trimming were inferred from the DNA itself. For this sample there are 950,000 to 1,200,000 clones; roughly 80% appear just once. The top ten hold about 0.94% of the sample.

The TCR was taken from a man younger than 35 in good health. Some clones in this sample may be carry-over from other donors' samples. Sequenced material: memory CD4+ T cells from PBMCs. The cell subset or site label, as the study defines it: CD45RA-negative fraction. This receptor chain uses TRBV2 and TRBJ1-5; 8 bases in the middle match TRBD1. At the DNA level, the sequence is TGTGCCAGCAGAGGGGCAGGGGGCGCATCTCAGCCCCAGCATTTT. It codes for CASRGAGGASQPQHF. With the rest looked up from the reference TRBV2 and TRBJ1-5 genes rather than sequenced, the full variable domain is EPEVTQTPSHQVTQMGQEVILRCVPISNHLYFYWYRQILGQKVEFLVSFYNNEISEKSEIFDDQFSVERPDGSNFTLKIRSTKLEDSAMYFCASRGAGGASQPQHFGDGTRLSIL.